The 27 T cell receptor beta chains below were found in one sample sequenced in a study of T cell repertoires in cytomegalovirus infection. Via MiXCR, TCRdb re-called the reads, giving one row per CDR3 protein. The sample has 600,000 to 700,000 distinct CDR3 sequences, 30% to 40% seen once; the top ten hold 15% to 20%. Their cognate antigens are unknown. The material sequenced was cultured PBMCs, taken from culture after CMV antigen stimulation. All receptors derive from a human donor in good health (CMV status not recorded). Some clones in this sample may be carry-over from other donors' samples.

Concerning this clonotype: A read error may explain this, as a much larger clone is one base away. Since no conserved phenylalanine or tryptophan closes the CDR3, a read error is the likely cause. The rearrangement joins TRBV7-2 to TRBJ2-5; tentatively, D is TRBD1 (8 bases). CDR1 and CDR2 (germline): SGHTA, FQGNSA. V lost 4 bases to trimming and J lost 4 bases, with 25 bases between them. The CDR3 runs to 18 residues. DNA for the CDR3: TGTGCCAGCAGCTACAGGGGGAGGGCGGGAGAAGCCCGAGAGACCCAGTACTTG. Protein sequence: CASSYRGRAGEARETQYL.

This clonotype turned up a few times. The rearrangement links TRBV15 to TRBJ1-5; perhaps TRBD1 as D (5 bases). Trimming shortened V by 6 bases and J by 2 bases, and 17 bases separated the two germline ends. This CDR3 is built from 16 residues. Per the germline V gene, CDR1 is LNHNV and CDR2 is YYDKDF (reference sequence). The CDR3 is CATSRRKGSGNQPQHF. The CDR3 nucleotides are TGTGCCACCAGTCGACGAAAGGGGTCGGGCAATCAGCCCCAGCATTTT.

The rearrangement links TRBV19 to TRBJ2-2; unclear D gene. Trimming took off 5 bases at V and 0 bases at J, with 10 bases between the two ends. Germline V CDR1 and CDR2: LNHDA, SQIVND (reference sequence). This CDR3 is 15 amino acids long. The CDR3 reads CASSVVYANTGELFF. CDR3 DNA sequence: TGTGCCAGTAGTGTCGTCTACGCGAACACCGGGGAGCTGTTTTTT.

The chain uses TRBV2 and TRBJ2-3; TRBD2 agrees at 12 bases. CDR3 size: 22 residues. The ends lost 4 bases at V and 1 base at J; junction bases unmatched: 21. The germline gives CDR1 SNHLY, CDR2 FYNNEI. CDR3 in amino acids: CASSGDLTSTSGGSRGTDTQYF. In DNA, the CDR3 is TGTGCCAGCAGTGGGGACCTGACCTCAACTAGCGGGGGGTCTAGGGGCACAGATACGCAGTATTTT.

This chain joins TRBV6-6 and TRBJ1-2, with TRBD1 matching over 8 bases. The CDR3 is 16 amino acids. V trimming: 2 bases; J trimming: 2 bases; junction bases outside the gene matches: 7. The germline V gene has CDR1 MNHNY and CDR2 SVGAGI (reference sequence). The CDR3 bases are TGTGCCAGCAGTTACCTCGACAGGGGACCAAACTATGGCTACACCTTC. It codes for CASSYLDRGPNYGYTF.

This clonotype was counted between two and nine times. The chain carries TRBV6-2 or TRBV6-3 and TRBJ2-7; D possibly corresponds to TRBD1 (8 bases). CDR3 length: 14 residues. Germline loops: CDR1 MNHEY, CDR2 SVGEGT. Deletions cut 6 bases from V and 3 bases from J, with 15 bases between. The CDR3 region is CASRRQGRGYEQYF. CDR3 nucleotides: TGTGCCAGCAGGCGACAGGGGAGGGGCTACGAGCAGTACTTC.

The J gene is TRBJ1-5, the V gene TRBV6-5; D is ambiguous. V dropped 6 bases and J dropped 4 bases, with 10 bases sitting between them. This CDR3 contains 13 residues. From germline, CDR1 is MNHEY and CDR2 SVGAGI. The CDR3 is CASSYGPNQPQHF. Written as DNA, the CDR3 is TGTGCCAGCAGCTACGGACCGAATCAGCCCCAGCATTTT.

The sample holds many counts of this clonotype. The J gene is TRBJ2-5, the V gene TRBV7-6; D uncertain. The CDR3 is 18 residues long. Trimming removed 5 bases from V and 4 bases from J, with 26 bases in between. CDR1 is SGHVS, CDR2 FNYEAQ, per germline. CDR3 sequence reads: CASSRELQPSVQGETQYF. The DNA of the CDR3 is TGTGCCAGCAGCCGAGAGCTGCAGCCTTCGGTTCAAGGAGAGACCCAGTACTTC.

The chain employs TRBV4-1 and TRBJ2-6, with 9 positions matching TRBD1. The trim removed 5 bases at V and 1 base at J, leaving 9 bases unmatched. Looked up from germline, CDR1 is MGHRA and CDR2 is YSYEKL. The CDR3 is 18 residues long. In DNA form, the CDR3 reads TGCGCCAGCAGCGTCCGACAGGGGGGAGTATCTGGGGCCAACGTCCTGACTTTC. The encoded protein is CASSVRQGGVSGANVLTF.

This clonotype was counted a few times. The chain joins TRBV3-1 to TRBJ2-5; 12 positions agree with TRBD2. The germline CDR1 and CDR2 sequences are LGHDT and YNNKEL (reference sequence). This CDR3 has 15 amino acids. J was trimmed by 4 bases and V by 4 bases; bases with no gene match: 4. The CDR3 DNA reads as TGTGCCAGCAGCCCCGGGACTAGCGGGTTAGAGACCCAGTACTTC. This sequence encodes CASSPGTSGLETQYF.

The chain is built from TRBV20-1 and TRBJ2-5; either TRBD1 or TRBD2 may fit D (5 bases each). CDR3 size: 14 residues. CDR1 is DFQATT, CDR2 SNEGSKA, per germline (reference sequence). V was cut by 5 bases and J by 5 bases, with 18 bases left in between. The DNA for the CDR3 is TGCAGTGCTTGTCCTTCCGGGAAGGGGGAGACCCAGTACTTC. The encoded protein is CSACPSGKGETQYF.

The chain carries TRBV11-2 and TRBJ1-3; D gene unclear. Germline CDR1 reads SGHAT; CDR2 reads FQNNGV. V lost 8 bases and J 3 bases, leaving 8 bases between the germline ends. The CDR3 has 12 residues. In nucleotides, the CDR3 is TGTGCCAGCGGCAAGTATGGAAACACCATATATTTT. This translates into CASGKYGNTIYF. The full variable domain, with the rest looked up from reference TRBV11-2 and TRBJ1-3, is EAGVAQSPRYKIIEKRQSVAFWCNPISGHATLYWYQQILGQGPKLLIQFQNNGVVDDSQLPKDRFSAERLKGVDSTLKIQPAKLEDSAVYLCASGKYGNTIYFGEGSWLTVV.

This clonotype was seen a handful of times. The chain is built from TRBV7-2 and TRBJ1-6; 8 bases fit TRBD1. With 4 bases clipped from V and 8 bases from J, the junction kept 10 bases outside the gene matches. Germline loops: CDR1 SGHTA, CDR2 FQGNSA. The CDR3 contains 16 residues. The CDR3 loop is CASSSPGQGEDSPLHF. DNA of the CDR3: TGTGCCAGCAGCTCGCCCGGACAGGGCGAGGATTCACCCCTCCACTTT. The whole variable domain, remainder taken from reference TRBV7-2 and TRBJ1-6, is GAGVSQSPSNKVTEKGKDVELRCDPISGHTALYWYRQSLGQGLEFLIYFQGNSAPDKSGLPSDRFSAERTGGSVSTLTIQRTQQEDSAVYLCASSSPGQGEDSPLHFGNGTRLTVT.

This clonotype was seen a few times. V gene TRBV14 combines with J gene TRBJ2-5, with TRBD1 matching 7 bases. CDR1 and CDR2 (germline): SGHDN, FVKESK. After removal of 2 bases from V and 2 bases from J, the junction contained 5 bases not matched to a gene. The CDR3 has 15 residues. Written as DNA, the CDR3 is TGTGCCAGCAGCCAACCGGGCAGGGGGCAAGAGACCCAGTACTTC. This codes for CASSQPGRGQETQYF.

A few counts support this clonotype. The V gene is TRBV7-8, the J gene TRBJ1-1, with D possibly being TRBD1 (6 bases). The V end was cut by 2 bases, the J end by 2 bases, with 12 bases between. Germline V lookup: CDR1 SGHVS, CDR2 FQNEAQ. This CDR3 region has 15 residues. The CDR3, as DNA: TGTGCCAGCAGCTTAAGTAGGGGGACTAACACTGAAGCTTTCTTT. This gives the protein CASSLSRGTNTEAFF.

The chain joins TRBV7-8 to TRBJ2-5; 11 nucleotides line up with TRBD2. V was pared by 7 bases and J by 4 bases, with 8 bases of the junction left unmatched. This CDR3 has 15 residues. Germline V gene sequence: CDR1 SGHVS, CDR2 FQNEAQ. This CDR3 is CASNPSGGNGETQYF. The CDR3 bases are TGTGCCAGCAACCCTAGCGGGGGGAACGGAGAGACCCAGTACTTC. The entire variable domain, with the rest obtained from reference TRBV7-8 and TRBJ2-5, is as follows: GAGVSQSPRYKVAKRGQDVALRCDPISGHVSLFWYQQALGQGPEFLTYFQNEAQLDKSGLPSDRFFAERPEGSVSTLKIQRTQQEDSAVYLCASNPSGGNGETQYFGPGTRLLVL.

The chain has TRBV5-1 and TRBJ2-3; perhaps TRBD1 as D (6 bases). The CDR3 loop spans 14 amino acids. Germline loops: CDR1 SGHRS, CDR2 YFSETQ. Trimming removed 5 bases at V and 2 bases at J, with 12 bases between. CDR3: CASSGGQPTDTQYF. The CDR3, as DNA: TGCGCCAGCAGTGGGGGCCAACCCACAGATACGCAGTATTTT.

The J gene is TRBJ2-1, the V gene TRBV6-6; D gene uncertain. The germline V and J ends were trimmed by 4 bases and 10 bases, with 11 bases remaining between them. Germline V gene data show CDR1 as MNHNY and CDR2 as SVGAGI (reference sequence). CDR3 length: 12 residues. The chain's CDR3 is CASSSEIAEQFF. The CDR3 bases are TGTGCCAGCAGTTCGGAGATCGCGGAGCAGTTCTTC.

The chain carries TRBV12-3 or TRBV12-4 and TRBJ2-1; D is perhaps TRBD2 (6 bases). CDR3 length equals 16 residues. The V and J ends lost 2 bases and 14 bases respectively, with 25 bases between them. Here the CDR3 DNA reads TGTGCCAGCAGTTTATTCGAAGGGAGGATTGGCCGAGGGGAGTTCTTC. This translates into CASSLFEGRIGRGEFF.

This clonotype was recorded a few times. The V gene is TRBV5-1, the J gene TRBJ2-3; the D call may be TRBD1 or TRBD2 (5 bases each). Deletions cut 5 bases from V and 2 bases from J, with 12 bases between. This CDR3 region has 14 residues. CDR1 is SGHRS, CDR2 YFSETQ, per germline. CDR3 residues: CASSRGYNTDTQYF. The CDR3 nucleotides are TGCGCCAGCAGTCGGGGCTACAACACAGATACGCAGTATTTT.

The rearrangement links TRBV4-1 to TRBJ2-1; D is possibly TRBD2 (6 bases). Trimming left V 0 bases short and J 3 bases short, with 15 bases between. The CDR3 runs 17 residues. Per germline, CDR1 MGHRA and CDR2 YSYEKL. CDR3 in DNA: TGCGCCAGCAGCCAAGATCGGGGAGGCGGGATCTACAATGAGCAGTTCTTC. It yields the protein CASSQDRGGGIYNEQFF.

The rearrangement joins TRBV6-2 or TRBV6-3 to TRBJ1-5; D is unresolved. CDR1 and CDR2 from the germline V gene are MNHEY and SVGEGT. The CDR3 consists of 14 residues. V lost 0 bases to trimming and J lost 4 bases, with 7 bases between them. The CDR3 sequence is CASSYSAGNQPQHF. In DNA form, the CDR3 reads TGTGCCAGCAGTTACTCTGCCGGGAATCAGCCCCAGCATTTT.

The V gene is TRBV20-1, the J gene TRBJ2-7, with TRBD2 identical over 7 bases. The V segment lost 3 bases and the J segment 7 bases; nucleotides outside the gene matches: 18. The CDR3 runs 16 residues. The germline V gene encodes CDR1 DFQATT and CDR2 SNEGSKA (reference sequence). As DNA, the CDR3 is TGCAGTGCTAGGTTTAATTTCGGCTACGTCGGGGGGGAGCAGTACTTC. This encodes CSARFNFGYVGGEQYF.

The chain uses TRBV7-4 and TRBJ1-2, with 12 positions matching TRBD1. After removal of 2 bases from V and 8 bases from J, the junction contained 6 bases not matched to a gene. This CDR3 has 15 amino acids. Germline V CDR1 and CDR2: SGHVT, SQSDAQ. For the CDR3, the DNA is TGTGCCAGCAGCTTAATTGGGACAGGGGGCCAGGGCTACACCTTC. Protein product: CASSLIGTGGQGYTF.

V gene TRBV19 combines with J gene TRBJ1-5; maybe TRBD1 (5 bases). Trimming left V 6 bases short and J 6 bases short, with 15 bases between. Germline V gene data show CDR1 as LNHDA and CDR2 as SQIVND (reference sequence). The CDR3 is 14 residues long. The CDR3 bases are TGTGCCAGTAGGGACCGGGGGGGAGGTCAGCCCCAGCATTTT. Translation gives CASRDRGGGQPQHF.

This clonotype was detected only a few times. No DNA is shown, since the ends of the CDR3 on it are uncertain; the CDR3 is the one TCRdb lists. CDR3 residues: CASSTSRIEAFF. This chain links TRBV6-6 with TRBJ1-1. Looked up from germline, CDR1 is MNHNY and CDR2 is SVGAGI (reference sequence). The CDR3 length is 12 residues, termini included.

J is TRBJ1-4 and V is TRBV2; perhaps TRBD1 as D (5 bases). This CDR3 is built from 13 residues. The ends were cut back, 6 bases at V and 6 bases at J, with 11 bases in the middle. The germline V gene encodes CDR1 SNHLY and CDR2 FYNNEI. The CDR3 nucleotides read TGTGCCAGCAGAAGACAGACGGATGAAAAACTGTTTTTT. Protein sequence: CASRRQTDEKLFF. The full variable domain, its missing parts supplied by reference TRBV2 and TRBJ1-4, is EPEVTQTPSHQVTQMGQEVILRCVPISNHLYFYWYRQILGQKVEFLVSFYNNEISEKSEIFDDQFSVERPDGSNFTLKIRSTKLEDSAMYFCASRRQTDEKLFFGSGTQLSVL.